Following are 20 T cell receptor beta chains from one sample sequenced in a study of breast tumors, draining lymph nodes, adjacent tissues. MiXCR was run by TCRdb on the multiplex PCR reads, yielding one entry per CDR3 protein. The top ten hold approximately 3.3% of the sample, which has around 230,000 distinct CDR3 sequences, less than 45% seen once. Breast cancer patients provided tissue from their axillary draining lymph nodes. Specimen: axillary lymph node tissue. These receptors all come from a female donor with breast cancer. Some clones in this sample may be carry-over from other donors' samples.

This clonotype was seen at least ten times. V gene TRBV12-5 combines with J gene TRBJ2-3, with D unclear. Germline V gene lookup returns CDR1 LGHNT and CDR2 FRNRAP. The CDR3 sequence is 15 residues long. V dropped 3 bases and J dropped 2 bases, with 12 bases sitting between them. CDR3 residues: CASGFGPSFTDTQYF. The CDR3 DNA reads as TGTGCTAGTGGTTTCGGGCCCTCATTCACAGATACGCAGTATTTT.

As for this clonotype: A read error is possible here, since a much larger clone lies one base away. This rearrangement joins TRBV7-2 to TRBJ2-1; 10 bases agree with TRBD2. This CDR3 is 15 amino acids long. Germline lookup yields CDR1 SGHTA and CDR2 FQGNSA. CDR3 amino acids: CAGSLRVAGGLEQFF. The CDR3 nucleotides are TGTGCCGGCAGCTTAAGAGTAGCGGGGGGCCTGGAGCAGTTCTTC.

This clonotype was counted at least ten times. The chain employs TRBV9 and TRBJ1-3; D is unresolved. The V end was cut by 4 bases, the J end by 2 bases, with 10 bases between. Germline-derived CDR1 and CDR2 are SGDLS and YYNGEE. This CDR3 region has 14 residues. The CDR3 coding sequence is TGTGCCAGCAGCCTTAAAAGTGCTGGAAACACCATATATTTT. Residues: CASSLKSAGNTIYF.

The sample holds many counts of this clonotype. The chain joins TRBV9 to TRBJ1-3, with D uncertain. V lost 0 bases to trimming and J lost 4 bases, with 5 bases between them. This CDR3 comprises 13 residues. CDR1 and CDR2 from the germline V gene are SGDLS and YYNGEE. The CDR3 protein is CASSVEEGNTIYF. CDR3 coding DNA: TGTGCCAGCAGCGTAGAGGAGGGAAACACCATATATTTT.

In its sample, this clonotype was seen many times. The V and J genes are TRBV2 and TRBJ1-6; D gene ambiguous. Trimming removed 4 bases at V and 5 bases at J, with 6 bases between. Germline V gene sequence: CDR1 SNHLY, CDR2 FYNNEI. The CDR3 spans 13 residues. The CDR3 bases are TGTGCCAGCAGTGGAGGGAATAATTCACCCCTCCACTTT. Amino acids: CASSGGNNSPLHF.

This clonotype was seen ten or more times. This chain links TRBV3-1 with TRBJ2-6, with TRBD2 identical over 8 bases. Unmatched junction bases numbered 0, after V lost 3 bases and J lost 2 bases. This CDR3 is built from 15 residues. Germline lookup yields CDR1 LGHDT and CDR2 YNNKEL (reference sequence). The CDR3 is CASSHGGAGANVLTF. DNA for the CDR3: TGTGCCAGCAGCCACGGGGGGGCTGGGGCCAACGTCCTGACTTTC.

The J gene is TRBJ1-6, the V gene TRBV5-4; TRBD1 might be the D (5 bases). CDR3 length: 14 residues. Germline CDR1 and CDR2: SGHNT and YYREEE (reference sequence). Between the trimmed V and J ends, which lost 4 bases and 6 bases, there was a span of 11 bases. The CDR3, as DNA: TGTGCCAGCAGCCTCCGGGACCGTAATTCACCCCTCCACTTT. Its translation is CASSLRDRNSPLHF.

The V and J genes are TRBV20-1 and TRBJ1-4; TRBD1 might be the D (5 bases). V was cut by 2 bases and J by 6 bases, with 13 bases left in between. Germline values: CDR1 DFQATT, CDR2 SNEGSKA (reference sequence). The CDR3 has 14 amino acids. The CDR3 region has the DNA TGCAGTGCTAGACCAGCGGGGCTTTATGAAAAACTGTTTTTT. Its translation: CSARPAGLYEKLFF.

This clonotype was seen a single time. The V gene is TRBV6-5, the J gene TRBJ2-1; 10 bases fit TRBD2. Trimming removed 7 bases from V and 7 bases from J; junction bases left unmatched: 7. Looked up from germline, CDR1 is MNHEY and CDR2 is SVGAGI. The CDR3 runs to 14 residues. DNA of the CDR3: TGTGCCAGCAAGATAGCGGGAGGCGATAATGAGCAGTTCTTC. This codes for CASKIAGGDNEQFF.

This chain connects TRBV2 to TRBJ2-1, with 11 bases matching TRBD2. Per germline, CDR1 SNHLY and CDR2 FYNNEI. The CDR3 totals 13 residues. The ends lost 10 bases at V and 3 bases at J; junction bases unmatched: 2. The CDR3 DNA reads TGTGCCAAAGGACTAGCGGGCTACAATGAGCAGTTCTTC. Translated, it gives CAKGLAGYNEQFF.

The chain has TRBV19 and TRBJ2-7, with a tentative D call TRBD1 (5 bases). The V gene lost 3 bases and the J gene lost 2 bases, with 20 bases spanning the gap. The CDR3 runs 17 residues. CDR1 is LNHDA, CDR2 SQIVND, per germline (reference sequence). The chain's CDR3 is CASSIAKAAMGPYEQYF. CDR3 DNA sequence: TGTGCCAGTAGTATCGCTAAGGCCGCCATGGGGCCCTACGAGCAGTACTTC.

The chain couples TRBV15 to TRBJ1-1, with 12 bases lining up with TRBD1. The ends lost 1 base at V and 7 bases at J; junction bases unmatched: 7. The CDR3 runs to 16 residues. Germline V gene data show CDR1 as LNHNV and CDR2 as YYDKDF (reference sequence). The CDR3 loop is CATSRVPGQGAVEAFF. CDR3 in DNA: TGTGCCACCAGCAGAGTGCCGGGACAGGGGGCCGTTGAAGCTTTCTTT.

The rearrangement links TRBV20-1 to TRBJ2-7, with unresolved D. Germline V lookup: CDR1 DFQATT, CDR2 SNEGSKA (reference sequence). Trimming shortened V by 2 bases and J by 2 bases, and 19 bases separated the two germline ends. The CDR3 is made up of 16 amino acids. The CDR3 sequence: CSARPLGGDWTYEQYF. CDR3 bases: TGCAGTGCTAGACCCCTGGGCGGAGACTGGACCTACGAGCAGTACTTC.

As to this clonotype: The conserved final phenylalanine or tryptophan is absent from the CDR3, which likely points to a read error. No DNA is shown, since the ends of the CDR3 on it are uncertain; the CDR3 is the one TCRdb lists. The V and J genes are TRBV5-1 and TRBJ1-2; the D call TRBD1 from the table was never checked on the DNA. The CDR3 extends over 9 residues, inclusive of both ends. In germline, CDR1 is SGHRS, CDR2 YFSETQ. CDR3 region: CASSLANRQ.

This clonotype came up many times. The gene calls are TRBV12-3 or TRBV12-4 and TRBJ2-5; weak D call: TRBD1 (5 bases). V was clipped by 3 bases and J by 4 bases, with 12 bases between them. This CDR3 is 14 amino acids long. CDR3 amino acids: CASSFTRRGETQYF. CDR3 nucleotide sequence: TGTGCCAGCAGTTTCACTCGTAGGGGAGAGACCCAGTACTTC.

This clonotype occurred a few times. V and J are TRBV11-2 and TRBJ2-1, with TRBD1 as a possible D gene (6 bases). Germline V gene sequence: CDR1 SGHAT, CDR2 FQNNGV. The CDR3 is 15 amino acids. V was pared by 6 bases and J by 7 bases, with 19 bases between. In DNA form, the CDR3 reads TGTGCCAGCAGTAGGGCGGTCGTCCAGGGGAATGAGCAGTTCTTC. Protein sequence: CASSRAVVQGNEQFF.

This clonotype was seen repeatedly, ten times or more. The chain is built from TRBV5-6 and TRBJ2-5; TRBD2 agrees at 8 bases. V lost 0 bases, J lost 5 bases, and 9 bases stayed unmatched. Germline V gene data show CDR1 as SGHDT and CDR2 as YYEEEE. The length of the CDR3 is 16 residues. As DNA, the CDR3 is TGTGCCAGCAGCTTGGCCGGAGCGGGGGTTGTGGAGACCCAGTACTTC. Translating gives CASSLAGAGVVETQYF.

This clonotype was counted between two and nine times. This chain uses TRBV6-6 with TRBJ2-3; 10 bases map to TRBD2. Trimming removed 7 bases from V and 7 bases from J; junction bases left unmatched: 8. This CDR3 region has 14 residues. Germline-derived CDR1 and CDR2 are MNHNY and SVGAGI (reference sequence). CDR3 residues: CASTQRGGRNTQYF. The CDR3 coding sequence is TGTGCCAGCACCCAGCGGGGGGGCCGAAATACGCAGTATTTT.

This clonotype was found many times. The chain recombines TRBV11-2 with TRBJ2-1; no clear D gene. CDR3 length equals 14 residues. V shed 1 base and J shed 7 bases, with 11 bases lying between them. From germline, CDR1 is SGHAT and CDR2 FQNNGV. The CDR3 coding sequence is TGTGCCAGCAGCTTAGGACTGGTCGGGAATGAGCAGTTCTTC. It codes for CASSLGLVGNEQFF. The variable domain in full, completed from reference TRBV11-2 and TRBJ2-1, reads EAGVAQSPRYKIIEKRQSVAFWCNPISGHATLYWYQQILGQGPKLLIQFQNNGVVDDSQLPKDRFSAERLKGVDSTLKIQPAKLEDSAVYLCASSLGLVGNEQFFGPGTRLTVL.

This clonotype was counted only a few times. V and J are TRBV4-1 and TRBJ2-1; D uncertain. Germline assignment: CDR1 MGHRA and CDR2 YSYEKL. Trimming pared 4 bases from V and 9 bases from J, leaving 19 bases between. This CDR3 is 15 amino acids long. The CDR3 nucleotides are TGCGCCAGCAGCCTACACCCCGGTGATGCAGGTGAGCAGTTCTTC. It encodes CASSLHPGDAGEQFF.